This T cell receptor (beta chain) was obtained from a study of T cell responses to AZD1222 COVID-19 vaccine. Study-wide results and limits: Two AZD1222 doses significantly raised spike-specific TCR breadth and depth over controls.

This clone was seen only a few times. Its antigen is still unknown. From germline, CDR1 is SGHAT and CDR2 FQNNGV. The CDR3 is 16 residues long. After removal of 5 bases from V and 7 bases from J, the junction contained 11 bases not matched to a gene. Clones were sequenced by immunoSEQ multiplex PCR, and TCRdb holds only the in-frame ones, with some missing. The sample lists around 81,000 clones, approximately 90% occurring once. This sequence was found in an adult who received the AZD1222 COVID-19 vaccine. The V and J genes are TRBV11-2 and TRBJ1-6; 7 bases fit TRBD1. Source: peripheral blood, taken 28 days after the second AZD1222 dose. The CDR3 region has the DNA TGTGCCAGCAGCGCCCGTACGACAGGGAGCAATTCACCCCTCCACTTT. Translated, it gives CASSARTTGSNSPLHF.